Shown below are 7 T cell receptor beta chains from a single sample sequenced in a study of cytomegalovirus exposure and HLA in healthy donors. A multiplex PCR was run with 60 Vbeta primers and 13 Jbeta primers. Sequencing used immunoSEQ multiplex PCR; TCRdb keeps in-frame clones, though not all of them. Here the sample spans 90,000 to 100,000 clones, roughly four fifths being singletons. Sequencing used PBMCs. The receptors shown here come from a female donor in good health and CMV-seronegative.

The chain couples TRBV9 to TRBJ2-2; D not resolved. V lost 0 bases to trimming and J lost 4 bases, with 7 bases between them. The germline CDR1 and CDR2 sequences are SGDLS and YYNGEE. The CDR3 has 14 amino acids. CDR3 region: CASSVVSGTGELFF. The CDR3 DNA is TGTGCCAGCAGCGTAGTGTCCGGCACCGGGGAGCTGTTTTTT.

The chain has TRBV5-1 and TRBJ1-1, with 7 bases lining up with TRBD1. This CDR3 is built from 14 residues. Germline CDR1 SGHRS, CDR2 YFSETQ. J gave up 5 bases and V 3 bases, and 7 bases lay outside the gene matches. The CDR3 is CASSWVRGQTEAFF. The CDR3 DNA reads TGCGCCAGCAGCTGGGTCAGGGGACAGACTGAAGCTTTCTTT.

The rearrangement links TRBV5-5 to TRBJ1-5; 7 bases fit TRBD1. V dropped 4 bases and J dropped 4; count of bases not matched to a gene: 5. The CDR3 extends over 14 amino acids. Germline CDR1 SGHKS, CDR2 YYEKEE (reference sequence). The CDR3 is CASSTMTGNQPQHF. The CDR3 DNA reads TGTGCCAGCAGCACCATGACAGGGAATCAGCCCCAGCATTTT.

V usage is TRBV5-1 and J usage is TRBJ2-1; TRBD2 aligns across 13 bases. After removal of 4 bases from V and 2 bases from J, the junction contained 6 bases not matched to a gene. The germline CDR1 and CDR2 sequences are SGHRS and YFSETQ. The CDR3 runs 17 residues. The CDR3 DNA follows: TGCGCCAGCAGCACCAGACTAGCGGGGGGTCCCTACAATGAGCAGTTCTTC. It yields the protein CASSTRLAGGPYNEQFF.

The chain couples TRBV15 to TRBJ2-1; D perhaps matches TRBD1 (6 bases). Trimming took 0 bases from V and 9 from J, leaving 12 bases between them. Germline-derived CDR1 and CDR2 are LNHNV and YYDKDF (reference sequence). CDR3 size: 14 residues. CDR3 in DNA: TGTGCCACCAGCAGAGATTACAGGGCAGGTGAGCAGTTCTTC. Its translation: CATSRDYRAGEQFF.

The chain's CDR3 is CASSGARGGATDTQYF. The CDR3 DNA is TGTGCCAGCAGCGGAGCAAGAGGGGGCGCAACAGATACGCAGTATTTT. This rearrangement joins TRBV9 to TRBJ2-3; 7 bases align to TRBD1. Germline CDR1 reads SGDLS; CDR2 reads YYNGEE. CDR3 size: 16 residues. The junction had 10 bases not matched to a gene; V was cut back by 3 bases and J by 3 bases.

The genes are TRBV28 and TRBJ2-7; TRBD2 agrees at 11 bases. Germline V gives CDR1 MDHEN, CDR2 SYDVKM. Germline trimming cut 3 bases from V and 4 bases from J; bases unmatched to any gene: 20. This CDR3 spans 20 amino acids. The CDR3, as DNA: TGTGCCAGCAGTTTCGGGTCAGCCACCCTACTAGCGGGAGAAGGGTACGAGCAGTACTTC. It yields the protein CASSFGSATLLAGEGYEQYF.